A single sample is the source of the 20 T cell receptor beta chains below, sequenced in a study of OX40 agonist ivuxolimab in advanced cancers. The library relied on the immunoSEQ multiplex PCR assay. TCRdb took over this immuneACCESS table, retaining in-frame rearrangements with V and J assigned. Such tables are incomplete; in checked studies, under half of the missing clones stem from an unresolved V gene, and the remainder is unexplained. This sample holds roughly 43,000 clones; about 79% were observed only once. The top ten constitute 1.5% to 2% of the sample. The specimen was CD4+ or CD8+ T cells sorted from blood, collected in a trial of the OX40 agonist ivuxolimab. These TCRs come from an adult with an advanced solid tumor such as melanoma, head and neck, liver or kidney cancer.

This clone appeared a single time. The chain links TRBV6-6 to TRBJ2-2, with 7 bases identical to TRBD1. Per germline, CDR1 MNHNY and CDR2 SVGAGI (reference sequence). With V trimmed by 7 bases and J by 0 bases, 8 bases remained unmatched. The CDR3 totals 16 residues. For the CDR3, the DNA is TGTGCCAGCAAGGCGGACAGGAGATCGAACACCGGGGAGCTGTTTTTT. It is translated as CASKADRRSNTGELFF.

Here the CDR3 reads CASSLVAGTNEKLFF. CDR3 nucleotide sequence: TGCGCCAGCAGCTTGGTTGCGGGTACTAATGAAAAACTGTTTTTT. The chain uses TRBV5-1 and TRBJ1-4, with no clear D. CDR1 is SGHRS, CDR2 YFSETQ, per germline. The CDR3 has 15 residues. V dropped 0 bases and J dropped 2 bases, with 8 bases sitting between them.

This clone counts as medium-sized (0.01 to 0.1%). This chain joins TRBV30 and TRBJ1-1; 7 nucleotides match TRBD1. V gave up 8 bases and J gave up 8 bases; unmatched junction bases: 14. The CDR3 covers 13 residues. Germline lookup yields CDR1 GTSNPN and CDR2 SVGIG (reference sequence). The chain's CDR3 is CARGGQEVGEAFF. CDR3 nucleotide sequence: TGTGCCCGTGGAGGACAGGAGGTTGGGGAAGCTTTCTTT.

The CDR3 DNA sequence: TGTGCCAGCAGCGCTTCGGGACTAGCGGCGTACGAGCAGTACTTC. As protein: CASSASGLAAYEQYF. The J gene is TRBJ2-7, the V gene TRBV5-6, with TRBD2 matching 11 bases. Germline trimming cut 4 bases from V and 4 bases from J; bases unmatched to any gene: 7. The germline gives CDR1 SGHDT, CDR2 YYEEEE. This CDR3 has 15 residues. Using reference TRBV5-6 and TRBJ2-7 for the parts outside the CDR3, the full variable domain is DAGVTQSPTHLIKTRGQQVTLRCSPKSGHDTVSWYQQALGQGPQFIFQYYEEEERQRGNFPDRFSGHQFPNYSSELNVNALLLGDSALYLCASSASGLAAYEQYFGPGTRLTVT.

This chain connects TRBV11-2 to TRBJ2-1, with D unresolved. Germline CDR1 reads SGHAT; CDR2 reads FQNNGV. Trimming removed 3 bases at V and 6 bases at J, with 3 bases between. This CDR3 spans 11 amino acids. The CDR3, as DNA: TGTGCCAGCAGCTTTGGCAATGAGCAGTTCTTC. Amino acids: CASSFGNEQFF.

A single count supports this clone. This rearrangement joins TRBV30 to TRBJ1-4; the D gene is possibly TRBD1 (5 bases). The CDR3 has 13 amino acids. Germline values: CDR1 GTSNPN, CDR2 SVGIG (reference sequence). The V and J ends lost 0 bases and 8 bases respectively, with 10 bases between them. Here the CDR3 DNA reads TGTGCCTGGAGTGTAAAGGGACCGGAAAAACTGTTTTTT. Translating gives CAWSVKGPEKLFF. Using reference TRBV30 and TRBJ1-4 for the parts outside the CDR3, the full variable domain is SQTIHQWPATLVQPVGSPLSLECTVEGTSNPNLYWYRQAAGRGLQLLFYSVGIGQISSEVPQNLSASRPQDRQFILSSKKLLLSDSGFYLCAWSVKGPEKLFFGSGTQLSVL.

The gene calls are TRBV7-8 and TRBJ2-1; 13 positions agree with TRBD2. Germline V CDR1 and CDR2: SGHVS, FQNEAQ. The CDR3 consists of 17 residues. The V gene end was trimmed by 2 bases and the J gene end by 3 bases; junction bases not matched to a gene: 4. For the CDR3, the DNA is TGTGCCAGCAGCTTAACCCGACTAGCGGGGGGCTACAATGAGCAGTTCTTC. Amino acids: CASSLTRLAGGYNEQFF.

V usage is TRBV7-2 and J usage is TRBJ2-7; D remains ambiguous. Per germline, CDR1 SGHTA and CDR2 FQGNSA. This CDR3 spans 15 amino acids. With 2 bases removed from V and 2 bases from J, the gap between germline ends came to 13 bases. This CDR3 reads CASSLNPAGTYEQYF. The CDR3, as DNA: TGTGCCAGCAGCTTAAACCCCGCTGGGACCTACGAGCAGTACTTC.

The CDR3: CASSRSQGSEQFF. CDR3 nucleotides: TGTGCCAGCAGTCGAAGTCAGGGGAGTGAGCAGTTCTTC. The chain links TRBV27 to TRBJ2-1; TRBD1 might be the D (6 bases). Trimming took 5 bases from V and 9 from J, leaving 14 bases between them. The CDR3 extends over 13 amino acids. Germline values: CDR1 MNHEY, CDR2 SMNVEV (reference sequence).

The CDR3 nucleotides read TGCGCCAGCAGCCTCGATAAAGAGCAGTACTTC. This sequence encodes CASSLDKEQYF. This chain joins TRBV5-1 and TRBJ2-7; D remains ambiguous. This CDR3 contains 11 residues. V lost 4 bases and J 7 bases, leaving 9 bases between the germline ends. Germline-derived CDR1 and CDR2 are SGHRS and YFSETQ.

This clone was detected only a few times. V is TRBV11-2 and J is TRBJ1-6; weak D call: TRBD1 (5 bases). The CDR3 length is 15 residues. CDR1 and CDR2 from the germline V gene are SGHAT and FQNNGV. V was cut by 4 bases and J by 9 bases, with 16 bases left in between. The CDR3, as DNA: TGTGCCAGCAGCTGGGAGGGGTTCGTGGTTTCACCCCTCCACTTT. Translation gives CASSWEGFVVSPLHF.

The chain recombines TRBV2 with TRBJ1-1; perhaps TRBD1 as D (5 bases). The CDR3 length is 15 residues. Trimming left V 6 bases short and J 3 bases short, with 17 bases between. Germline lookup yields CDR1 SNHLY and CDR2 FYNNEI. The CDR3 DNA reads TGTGCCAGCAGCCCACGGGGACGGTTTGACACTGAAGCTTTCTTT. Protein product: CASSPRGRFDTEAFF.

This clone came up a few times. The chain recombines TRBV6-1 with TRBJ1-5, with TRBD1 matching over 9 bases. The germline V gene encodes CDR1 MNHNS and CDR2 SASEGT. This CDR3 spans 15 amino acids. J lost 3 bases, V lost 5 bases, and 5 bases had no gene match. CDR3 protein: CASSSGTGINQPQHF. CDR3 DNA: TGTGCCAGCAGTTCAGGGACAGGGATCAATCAGCCCCAGCATTTT.

The chain couples TRBV7-9 to TRBJ2-7; tentatively, D is TRBD2 (6 bases). The ends were cut back, 3 bases at V and 2 bases at J, with 14 bases in the middle. Germline CDR1 and CDR2: SEHNR and FQNEAQ (reference sequence). The CDR3 runs to 15 residues. The CDR3, as DNA: TGTGCCAGCAGCTTTGGTGGCGGGGAGACCTACGAGCAGTACTTC. Its translation: CASSFGGGETYEQYF.

Sample share makes this clone medium-sized. This chain connects TRBV30 to TRBJ1-5; the D is unclear. Germline CDR1 is GTSNPN and CDR2 is SVGIG (reference sequence). Trimming removed 0 bases at V and 3 bases at J, with 6 bases between. The CDR3 contains 13 residues. The CDR3 region has the DNA TGTGCCTGGAGTGTCCAGTACAATCAGCCCCAGCATTTT. The encoded protein is CAWSVQYNQPQHF.

This sequence joins TRBV30 and TRBJ2-1; D could derive from TRBD1 or TRBD2 (7 bases each). Trimming left V 5 bases short and J 1 base short, with 15 bases between. The CDR3 sequence is 15 residues long. CDR1 is GTSNPN and CDR2 is SVGIG in the germline V gene (reference sequence). CDR3 loop: CAWGLRGGSYNEQFF. The CDR3, as DNA: TGTGCCTGGGGCCTCAGGGGGGGGTCCTACAATGAGCAGTTCTTC.

The chain is built from TRBV5-5 and TRBJ1-4; no firm D call. Deletions cut 0 bases from V and 4 bases from J, with 4 bases between. This CDR3 spans 13 amino acids. Looked up from germline, CDR1 is SGHKS and CDR2 is YYEKEE (reference sequence). CDR3 protein: CASSLVLNEKLFF. The CDR3 DNA is TGTGCCAGCAGCTTGGTCCTTAATGAAAAACTGTTTTTT.

This chain links TRBV4-3 with TRBJ1-6, with a weak D call TRBD1 (6 bases). The CDR3 spans 15 residues. Germline V gene lookup returns CDR1 LGHNA and CDR2 YSLEER. The V end lost 0 bases, the J end lost 5 bases, and 8 bases lay between the germline ends. Here the CDR3 DNA reads TGCGCCAGCAGCCAAGAGGGACAAAATAATTCACCCCTCCACTTT. This gives the protein CASSQEGQNNSPLHF.

The V gene is TRBV5-6, the J gene TRBJ2-1, with 12 bases that match TRBD2. There are 15 residues in the CDR3. Germline CDR1 reads SGHDT; CDR2 reads YYEEEE. Trimming cost V 8 bases and J 7 bases; bases outside gene matches: 10. CDR3 region: CASASGGAYGNEQFF. In DNA form, the CDR3 reads TGTGCCAGTGCTAGCGGGGGGGCCTATGGTAATGAGCAGTTCTTC.

The V gene is TRBV20-1, the J gene TRBJ2-7; unclear D gene. Trimming stripped 7 bases from V and 7 bases from J, with 8 bases between. CDR3 size: 9 residues. Germline V gene lookup returns CDR1 DFQATT and CDR2 SNEGSKA (reference sequence). In nucleotides, the CDR3 is TGCAGTGTCCTCAGGGAGCAGTACTTC. This sequence encodes CSVLREQYF.